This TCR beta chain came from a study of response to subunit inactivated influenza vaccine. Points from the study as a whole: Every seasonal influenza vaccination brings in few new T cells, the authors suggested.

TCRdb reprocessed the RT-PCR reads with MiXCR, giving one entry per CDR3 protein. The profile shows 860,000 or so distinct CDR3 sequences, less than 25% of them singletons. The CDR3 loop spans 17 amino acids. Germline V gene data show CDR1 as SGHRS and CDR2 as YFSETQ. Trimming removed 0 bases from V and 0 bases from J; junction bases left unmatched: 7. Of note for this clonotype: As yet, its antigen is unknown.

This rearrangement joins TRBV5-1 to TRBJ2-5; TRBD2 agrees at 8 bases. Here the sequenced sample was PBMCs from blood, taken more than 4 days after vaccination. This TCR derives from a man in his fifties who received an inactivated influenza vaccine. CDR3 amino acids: CASSLAPGRGYQETQYF. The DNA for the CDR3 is TGCGCCAGCAGCTTGGCCCCCGGGAGGGGGTACCAAGAGACCCAGTACTTC.